The source of this T cell receptor (beta chain) is a study of vaccination effects on CD4 cells after COVID-19. The table came from immunoSEQ multiplex PCR; TCRdb's copy has only in-frame clones and leaves some out. Found here are 55,000 to 75,000 clones, around 77% of them singletons; the top ten hold 2.8%. Germline V gene sequence: CDR1 SGHDT, CDR2 YYEEEE. The CDR3 covers 14 residues. V was shortened by 4 bases and J by 2 bases, with 12 bases between the two germline ends. Of note for this clone: Its target is unknown.

Antigen-specific CD4+ T cells were first expanded with viral peptide pools by the ViraFEST assay and only then sequenced. Upon completion of more than 9 days in culture, CD4+ T cells were isolated. Having tested negative for nucleocapsid antibodies, the vaccine recipients showed no prior SARS-CoV-2 infection. PBMC were cultured at roughly 2.2 million per well with 10 IU/ml IL-2 and 9.5 to 10 ug/ml peptides. J is TRBJ2-5 and V is TRBV5-6, with D uncertain. The sequencing here drew on CD4+ T cells from PBMCs cultured with HCoV-NL63 spike peptides, taken before COVID-19 vaccination. This TCR came from a human donor who received a COVID-19 vaccine. DNA for the CDR3: TGTGCCAGCAGCCCTGGACCGCCGCAAGAGACCCAGTACTTC. This codes for CASSPGPPQETQYF. Variable domain in full (rest from reference TRBV5-6 and TRBJ2-5): DAGVTQSPTHLIKTRGQQVTLRCSPKSGHDTVSWYQQALGQGPQFIFQYYEEEERQRGNFPDRFSGHQFPNYSSELNVNALLLGDSALYLCASSPGPPQETQYFGPGTRLLVL.